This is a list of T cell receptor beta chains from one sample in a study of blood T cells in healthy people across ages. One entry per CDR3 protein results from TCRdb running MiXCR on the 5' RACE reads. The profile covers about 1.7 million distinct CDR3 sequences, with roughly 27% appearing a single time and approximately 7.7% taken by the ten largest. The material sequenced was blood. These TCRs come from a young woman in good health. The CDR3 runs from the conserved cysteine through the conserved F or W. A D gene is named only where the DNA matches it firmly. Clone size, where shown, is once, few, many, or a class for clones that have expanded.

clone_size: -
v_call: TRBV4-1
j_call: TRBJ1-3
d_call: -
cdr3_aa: CASSLPPGGNTIYF
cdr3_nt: TGCGCCAGCAGCCTGCCGCCCGGGGGAAACACCATATATTTT

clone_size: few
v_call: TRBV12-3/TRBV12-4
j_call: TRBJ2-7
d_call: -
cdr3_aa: CASSPGVWDSNYEQYF
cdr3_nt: TGTGCCAGCAGCCCCGGGGTTTGGGACTCTAACTACGAGCAGTACTTC

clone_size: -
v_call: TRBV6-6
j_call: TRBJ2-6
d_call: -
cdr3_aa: CASTSSSGTAGANVLTF
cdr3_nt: TGTGCCAGCACGTCGAGTTCAGGGACCGCTGGGGCCAACGTCCTGACTTTC

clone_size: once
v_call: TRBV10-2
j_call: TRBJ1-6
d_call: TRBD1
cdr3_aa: CASSVSGTGGSPLHF
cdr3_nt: TGCGCCAGCAGTGTCTCCGGGACAGGGGGTTCACCCCTCCACTTT

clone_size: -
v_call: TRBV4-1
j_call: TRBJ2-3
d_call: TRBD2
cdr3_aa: CASSKTLGGGPSTDTQYF
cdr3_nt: TGCGCCAGCAGCAAGACCCTCGGGGGGGGTCCTAGCACAGATACGCAGTATTTT

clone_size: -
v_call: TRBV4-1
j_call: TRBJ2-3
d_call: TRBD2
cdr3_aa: CASSRASGGGADTQYF
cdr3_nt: TGCGCCAGCAGCCGGGCTAGCGGGGGGGGGGCAGATACGCAGTATTTT

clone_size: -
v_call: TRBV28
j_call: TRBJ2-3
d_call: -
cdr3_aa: CASSFAGSSDTQYF
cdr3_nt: TGTGCCAGCAGTTTTGCGGGGAGTTCAGATACGCAGTATTTT

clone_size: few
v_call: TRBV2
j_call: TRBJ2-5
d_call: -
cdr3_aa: CAGRVGTAQETQYF
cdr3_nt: TGTGCCGGCAGAGTCGGGACCGCCCAAGAGACCCAGTACTTC

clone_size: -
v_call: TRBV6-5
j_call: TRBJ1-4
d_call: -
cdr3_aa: CASKREATNEKLFF
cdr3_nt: TGTGCCAGCAAAAGGGAGGCAACTAATGAAAAACTGTTTTTT

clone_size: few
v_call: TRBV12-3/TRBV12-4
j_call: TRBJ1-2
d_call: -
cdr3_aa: CAGWTEGYGYTF
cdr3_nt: TGTGCCGGCTGGACGGAAGGCTATGGCTACACCTTC

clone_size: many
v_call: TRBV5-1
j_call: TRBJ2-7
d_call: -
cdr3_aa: CASRPLILGKSSYEQYF
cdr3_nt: TGCGCCAGCAGACCACTTATATTAGGGAAGAGCTCCTACGAGCAGTACTTC

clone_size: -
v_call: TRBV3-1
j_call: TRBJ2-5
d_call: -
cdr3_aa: CASSFSTATQYF
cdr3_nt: TGTGCCAGCAGCTTCTCCACGGCGACCCAGTACTTC

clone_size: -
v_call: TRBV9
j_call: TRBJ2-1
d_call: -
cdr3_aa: CASSVDGGNNEQFF
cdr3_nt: TGTGCCAGCAGCGTAGATGGAGGGAACAATGAGCAGTTCTTC

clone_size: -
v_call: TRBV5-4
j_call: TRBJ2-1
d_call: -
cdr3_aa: CASSGDGLFSCNEQFF
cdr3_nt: TGTGCCAGCAGCGGGGACGGACTATTCTCCTGCAATGAGCAGTTCTTC

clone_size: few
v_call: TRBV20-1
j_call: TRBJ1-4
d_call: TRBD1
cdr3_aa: CSARVPGTGSEKLFF
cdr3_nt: TGCAGTGCTAGAGTCCCCGGGACAGGGTCTGAAAAACTGTTTTTT

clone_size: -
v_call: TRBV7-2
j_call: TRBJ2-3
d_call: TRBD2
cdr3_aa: CASSEQAGGPDTQYF
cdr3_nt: TGTGCCAGCAGCGAGCAAGCGGGGGGGCCAGATACGCAGTATTTT

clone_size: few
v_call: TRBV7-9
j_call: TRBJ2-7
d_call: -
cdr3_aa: CASSPSTNSLPLEQYF
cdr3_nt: TGTGCCAGCAGCCCGTCTACTAACTCTCTTCCCCTCGAGCAGTACTTC

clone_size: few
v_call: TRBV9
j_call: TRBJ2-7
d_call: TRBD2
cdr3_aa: CASSLGGGDLGRDYEQYF
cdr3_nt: TGTGCCAGCAGCCTCGGTGGGGGGGACTTGGGGAGGGACTACGAGCAGTACTTC

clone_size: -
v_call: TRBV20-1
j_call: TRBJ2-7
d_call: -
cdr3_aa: CSARDHEGGGPQETHYF
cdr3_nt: TGCAGTGCTAGAGATCACGAAGGGGGGGGGCCTCAAGAGACCCATTACTTC

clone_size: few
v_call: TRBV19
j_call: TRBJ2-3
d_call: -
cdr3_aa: CASSIDRSTGTQYF
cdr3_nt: TGTGCCAGTAGTATAGATCGGAGCACCGGTACGCAGTATTTT

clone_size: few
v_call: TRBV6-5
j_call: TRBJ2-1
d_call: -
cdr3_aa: CASSYSEGLSYEQFF
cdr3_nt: TGTGCCAGCAGTTACTCGGAGGGCCTCTCCTACGAGCAGTTCTTC

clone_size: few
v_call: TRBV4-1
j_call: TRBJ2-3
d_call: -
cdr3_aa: CASSPPGQGGGTDTQYF
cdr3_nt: TGCGCCAGCAGCCCCCCCGGACAGGGAGGGGGCACAGATACGCAGTATTTT

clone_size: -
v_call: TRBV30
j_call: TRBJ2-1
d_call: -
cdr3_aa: CACSGVQSYNEQFF
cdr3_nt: TGTGCCTGTTCAGGGGTGCAATCCTACAATGAGCAGTTCTTC

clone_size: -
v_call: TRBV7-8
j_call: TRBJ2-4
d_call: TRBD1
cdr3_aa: CVSSSGTGLGNIQYF
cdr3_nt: TGTGTCAGCAGCTCGGGGACAGGGCTGGGGAACATTCAGTACTTC

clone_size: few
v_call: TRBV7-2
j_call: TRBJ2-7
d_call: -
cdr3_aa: CASSGGLVYEQYF
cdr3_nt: TGTGCCAGCAGCGGAGGGCTCGTCTACGAGCAGTACTTC

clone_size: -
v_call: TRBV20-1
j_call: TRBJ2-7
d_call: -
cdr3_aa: CSARDPQTRDNEQYF
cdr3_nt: TGCAGTGCTAGAGATCCCCAGACTAGGGACAATGAGCAGTACTTC

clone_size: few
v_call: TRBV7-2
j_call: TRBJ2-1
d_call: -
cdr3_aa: CASSRSGGLTYNEQFF
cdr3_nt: TGTGCCAGCAGCCGAAGTGGGGGGTTAACGTACAATGAGCAGTTCTTC

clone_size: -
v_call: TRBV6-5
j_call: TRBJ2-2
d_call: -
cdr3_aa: CASSYGDSEDTGELFF
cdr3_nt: TGTGCCAGCAGTTACGGGGACTCAGAAGACACCGGGGAGCTGTTTTTT

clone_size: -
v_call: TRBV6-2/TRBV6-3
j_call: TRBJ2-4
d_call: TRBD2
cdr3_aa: CASRPRPGLAGGIRQYF
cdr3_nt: TGTGCCAGCAGACCAAGACCGGGACTAGCGGGAGGGATTAGGCAGTACTTC

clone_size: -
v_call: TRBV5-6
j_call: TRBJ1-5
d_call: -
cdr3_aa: CASSLWDGNSNQPQHF
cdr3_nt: TGTGCCAGCAGCTTATGGGACGGTAATAGCAATCAGCCCCAGCATTTT

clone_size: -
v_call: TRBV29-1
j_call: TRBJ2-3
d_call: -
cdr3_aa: CSVDSEAPGWPDTQYF
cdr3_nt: TGCAGCGTTGACTCGGAGGCGCCCGGCTGGCCAGATACGCAGTATTTT

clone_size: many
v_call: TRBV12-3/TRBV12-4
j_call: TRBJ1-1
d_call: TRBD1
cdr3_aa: CASSKQGTTEAFF
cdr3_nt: TGTGCCAGCAGTAAACAGGGGACCACTGAAGCTTTCTTT

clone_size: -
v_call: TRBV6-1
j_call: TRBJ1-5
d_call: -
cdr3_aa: CASRAGNRPQHF
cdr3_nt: TGTGCCAGCAGGGCGGGCAATCGGCCCCAGCATTTT

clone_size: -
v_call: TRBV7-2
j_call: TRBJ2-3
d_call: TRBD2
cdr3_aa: CAGSLGAGGVDTQYF
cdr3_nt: TGTGCCGGCAGCTTAGGAGCGGGAGGGGTAGATACGCAGTATTTT

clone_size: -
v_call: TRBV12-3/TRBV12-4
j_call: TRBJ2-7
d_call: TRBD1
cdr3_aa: CASSSDREAYNEQYF
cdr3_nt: TGTGCCAGCAGTTCCGACAGGGAAGCCTACAATGAGCAGTACTTC

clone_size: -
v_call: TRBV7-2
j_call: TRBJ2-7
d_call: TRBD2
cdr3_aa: CASSRKWTGGPGSYEQYF
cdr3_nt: TGTGCCAGCAGCCGAAAATGGACGGGAGGGCCTGGGTCCTACGAGCAGTACTTC

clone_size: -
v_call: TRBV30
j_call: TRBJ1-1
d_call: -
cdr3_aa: CAWRDGFNTEAFF
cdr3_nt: TGTGCCTGGAGAGATGGGTTCAACACTGAAGCTTTCTTT

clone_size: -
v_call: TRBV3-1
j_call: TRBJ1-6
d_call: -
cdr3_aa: CVSSQTGSLGSPLHF
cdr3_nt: TGTGTCAGCAGCCAGACAGGTTCGCTGGGTTCACCCCTCCACTTT

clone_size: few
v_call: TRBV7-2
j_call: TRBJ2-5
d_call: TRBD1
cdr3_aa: CASSPRTGGKETQYF
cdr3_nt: TGTGCCAGCAGCCCCCGGACAGGGGGCAAAGAGACCCAGTACTTC

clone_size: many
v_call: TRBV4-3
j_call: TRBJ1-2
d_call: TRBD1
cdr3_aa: CASSSTGGAGGGYTF
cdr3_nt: TGCGCCAGCAGCTCGACAGGGGGCGCGGGAGGTGGCTACACCTTC